This TCR beta chain was identified during a study of T cell changes during pregnancy in multiple sclerosis. Profiling relied on immunoSEQ multiplex PCR, and the TCRdb table lists in-frame clones only, not all of them. The sample has under 100,000 clones, around 93% seen once. Germline CDR1 reads SGHDT; CDR2 reads YYEEEE. This CDR3 has 15 residues. Between the trimmed V and J ends, which lost 2 bases and 4 bases, there was a span of 10 bases. The table lists this clone with a count of one. This sequence originates from a female donor in good health, enrolled as a control in a pregnancy study. The rearrangement uses TRBV5-6 and TRBJ2-6; TRBD2 might be the D (6 bases). The source material was peripheral blood, sampled in the first trimester of pregnancy. The CDR3 loop reads CASSFGGTGANVLTF. The CDR3 DNA reads TGTGCCAGCAGCTTTGGGGGGACCGGGGCCAACGTCCTGACTTTC. Combining the CDR3 with reference TRBV5-6 and TRBJ2-6 gives the whole variable domain DAGVTQSPTHLIKTRGQQVTLRCSPKSGHDTVSWYQQALGQGPQFIFQYYEEEERQRGNFPDRFSGHQFPNYSSELNVNALLLGDSALYLCASSFGGTGANVLTFGAGSRLTVL.